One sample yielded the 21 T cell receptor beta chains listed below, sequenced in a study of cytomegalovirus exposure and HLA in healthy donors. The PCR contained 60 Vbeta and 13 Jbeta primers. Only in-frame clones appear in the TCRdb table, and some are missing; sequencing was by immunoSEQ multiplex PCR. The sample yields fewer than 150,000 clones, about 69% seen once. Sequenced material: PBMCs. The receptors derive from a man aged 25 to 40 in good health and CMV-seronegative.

In nucleotides, the CDR3 is TGTGCCAGCAGCTTAGGGACTAGCGACACCTACGAGCAGTACTTC. This sequence encodes CASSLGTSDTYEQYF. This sequence joins TRBV7-6 and TRBJ2-7, with 9 bases fitting TRBD2. The trim removed 1 base at V and 2 bases at J, leaving 3 bases unmatched. Germline V lookup: CDR1 SGHVS, CDR2 FNYEAQ. This CDR3 spans 15 amino acids.

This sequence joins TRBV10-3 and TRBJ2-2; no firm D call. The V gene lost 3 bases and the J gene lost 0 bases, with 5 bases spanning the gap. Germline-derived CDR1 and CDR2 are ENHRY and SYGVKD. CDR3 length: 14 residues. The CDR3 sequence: CAISDSANTGELFF. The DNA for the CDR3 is TGTGCCATCAGTGATTCGGCGAACACCGGGGAGCTGTTTTTT.

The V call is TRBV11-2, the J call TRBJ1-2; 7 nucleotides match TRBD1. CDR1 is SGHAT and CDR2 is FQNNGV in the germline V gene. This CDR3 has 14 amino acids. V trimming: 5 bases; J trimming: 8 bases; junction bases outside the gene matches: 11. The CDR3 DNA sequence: TGTGCCAGCAGCACCAACCAGGGGGACGGAGGCTACACCTTC. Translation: CASSTNQGDGGYTF.

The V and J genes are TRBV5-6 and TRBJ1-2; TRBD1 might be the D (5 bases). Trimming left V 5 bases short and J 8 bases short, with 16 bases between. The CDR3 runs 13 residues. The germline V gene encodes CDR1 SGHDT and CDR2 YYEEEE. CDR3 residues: CASRPSAGVGYTF. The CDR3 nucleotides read TGTGCCAGCAGGCCTAGTGCGGGGGTCGGCTACACCTTC.

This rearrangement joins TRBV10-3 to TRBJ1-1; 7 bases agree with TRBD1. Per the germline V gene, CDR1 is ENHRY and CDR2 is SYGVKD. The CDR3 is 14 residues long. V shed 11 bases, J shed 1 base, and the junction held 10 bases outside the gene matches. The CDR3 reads CAAEAGGGNTEAFF. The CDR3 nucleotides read TGTGCCGCCGAAGCAGGGGGAGGGAACACTGAAGCTTTCTTT.

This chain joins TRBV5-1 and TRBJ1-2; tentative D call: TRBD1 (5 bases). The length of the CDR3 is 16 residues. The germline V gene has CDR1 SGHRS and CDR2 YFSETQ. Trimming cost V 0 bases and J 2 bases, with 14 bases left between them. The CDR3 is CASSLDQGRSNYGYTF. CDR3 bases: TGCGCCAGCAGCTTGGATCAGGGTCGGTCGAACTATGGCTACACCTTC.

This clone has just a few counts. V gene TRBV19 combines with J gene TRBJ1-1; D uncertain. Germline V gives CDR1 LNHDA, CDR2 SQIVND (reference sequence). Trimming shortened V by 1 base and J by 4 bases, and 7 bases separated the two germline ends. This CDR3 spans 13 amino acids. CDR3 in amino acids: CASSIGLSTEAFF. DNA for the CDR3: TGTGCCAGTAGTATAGGTTTGAGCACTGAAGCTTTCTTT.

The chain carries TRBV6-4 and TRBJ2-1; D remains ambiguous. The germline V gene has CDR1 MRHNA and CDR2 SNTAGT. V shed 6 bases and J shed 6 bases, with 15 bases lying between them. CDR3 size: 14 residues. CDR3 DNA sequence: TGTGCCAGCAGCCGGATGGCGGATGGCAATGAGCAGTTCTTC. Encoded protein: CASSRMADGNEQFF.

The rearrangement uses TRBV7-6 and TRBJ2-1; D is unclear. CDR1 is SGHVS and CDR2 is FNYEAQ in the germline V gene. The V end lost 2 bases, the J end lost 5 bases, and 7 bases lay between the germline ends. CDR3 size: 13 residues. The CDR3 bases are TGTGCCAGCAGCTTACTAAACGACAATGAGCAGTTCTTC. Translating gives CASSLLNDNEQFF.

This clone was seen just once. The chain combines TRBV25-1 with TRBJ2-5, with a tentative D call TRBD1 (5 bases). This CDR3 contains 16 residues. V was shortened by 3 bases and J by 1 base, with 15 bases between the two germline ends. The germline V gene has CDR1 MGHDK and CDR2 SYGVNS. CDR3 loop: CASSDLSTGSQETQYF. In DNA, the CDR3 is TGTGCCAGCAGTGACCTTTCAACAGGTTCCCAAGAGACCCAGTACTTC.

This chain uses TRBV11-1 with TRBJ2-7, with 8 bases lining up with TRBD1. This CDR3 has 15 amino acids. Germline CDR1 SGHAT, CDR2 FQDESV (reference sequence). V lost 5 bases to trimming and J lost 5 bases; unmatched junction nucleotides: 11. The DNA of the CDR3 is TGTGCCAGCAGCCCCAGGACAGGGCTGACCCACGAGCAGTACTTC. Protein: CASSPRTGLTHEQYF.

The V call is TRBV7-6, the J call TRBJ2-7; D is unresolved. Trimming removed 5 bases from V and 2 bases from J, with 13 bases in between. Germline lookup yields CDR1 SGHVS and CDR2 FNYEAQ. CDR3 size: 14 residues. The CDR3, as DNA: TGTGCCAGCAGCCTACGCCTCCCCCCCTACGAGCAGTACTTC. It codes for CASSLRLPPYEQYF.

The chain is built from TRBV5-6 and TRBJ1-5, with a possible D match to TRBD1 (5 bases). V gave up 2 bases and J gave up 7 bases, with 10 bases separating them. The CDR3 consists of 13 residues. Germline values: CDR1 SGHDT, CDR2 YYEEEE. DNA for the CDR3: TGTGCCAGCAGCTTCTCAGGGCAACAGCCCCAGCATTTT. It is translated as CASSFSGQQPQHF.

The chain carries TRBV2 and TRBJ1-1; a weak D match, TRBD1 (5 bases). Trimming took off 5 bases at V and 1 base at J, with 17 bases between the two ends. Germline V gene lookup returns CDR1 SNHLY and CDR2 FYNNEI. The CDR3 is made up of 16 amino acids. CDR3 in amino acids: CASSLTGARGNTEAFF. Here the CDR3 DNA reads TGTGCCAGCAGTCTAACAGGAGCTCGAGGGAACACTGAAGCTTTCTTT.

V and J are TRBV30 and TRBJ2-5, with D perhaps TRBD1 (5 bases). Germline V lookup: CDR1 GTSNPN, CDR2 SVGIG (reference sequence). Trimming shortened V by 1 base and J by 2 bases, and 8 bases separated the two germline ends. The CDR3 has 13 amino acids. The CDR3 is CAWSGKGQETQYF. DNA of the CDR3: TGTGCCTGGAGTGGGAAGGGGCAAGAGACCCAGTACTTC.

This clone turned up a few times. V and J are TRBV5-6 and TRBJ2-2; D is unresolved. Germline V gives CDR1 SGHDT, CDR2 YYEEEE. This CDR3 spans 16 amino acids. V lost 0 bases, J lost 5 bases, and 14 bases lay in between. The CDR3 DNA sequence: TGTGCCAGCAGCTTGGGACCACCCCCGGGTACCGGGGAGCTGTTTTTT. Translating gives CASSLGPPPGTGELFF. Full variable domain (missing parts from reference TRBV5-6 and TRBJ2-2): DAGVTQSPTHLIKTRGQQVTLRCSPKSGHDTVSWYQQALGQGPQFIFQYYEEEERQRGNFPDRFSGHQFPNYSSELNVNALLLGDSALYLCASSLGPPPGTGELFFGEGSRLTVL.

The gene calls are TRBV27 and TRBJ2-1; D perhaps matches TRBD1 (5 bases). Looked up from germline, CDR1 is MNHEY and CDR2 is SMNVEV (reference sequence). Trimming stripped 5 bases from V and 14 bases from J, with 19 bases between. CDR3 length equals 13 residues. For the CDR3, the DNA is TGTGCCAGCAGTACCTCGACAGTTCTAATCGAGTTCTTC. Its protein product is CASSTSTVLIEFF.

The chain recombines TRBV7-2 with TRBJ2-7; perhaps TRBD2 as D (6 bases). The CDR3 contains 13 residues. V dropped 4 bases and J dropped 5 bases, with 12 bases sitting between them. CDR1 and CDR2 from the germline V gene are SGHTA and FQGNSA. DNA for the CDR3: TGTGCCAGCAGCTCGGCAGGGAGGAACGAGCAGTACTTC. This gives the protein CASSSAGRNEQYF.

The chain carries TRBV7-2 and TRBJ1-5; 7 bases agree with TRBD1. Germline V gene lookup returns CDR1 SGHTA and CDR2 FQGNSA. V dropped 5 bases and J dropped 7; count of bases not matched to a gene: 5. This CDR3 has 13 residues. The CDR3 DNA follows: TGTGCCAGCAGCCGGGACAGCGGGCAGCCCCAGCATTTT. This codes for CASSRDSGQPQHF.

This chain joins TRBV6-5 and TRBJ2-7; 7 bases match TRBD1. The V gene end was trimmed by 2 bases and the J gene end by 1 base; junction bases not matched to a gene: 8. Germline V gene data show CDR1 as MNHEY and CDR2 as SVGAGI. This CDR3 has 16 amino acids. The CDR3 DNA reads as TGTGCCAGCAGTTACCAGGCGGCCAGGGGGTCCTACGAGCAGTACTTC. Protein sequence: CASSYQAARGSYEQYF.

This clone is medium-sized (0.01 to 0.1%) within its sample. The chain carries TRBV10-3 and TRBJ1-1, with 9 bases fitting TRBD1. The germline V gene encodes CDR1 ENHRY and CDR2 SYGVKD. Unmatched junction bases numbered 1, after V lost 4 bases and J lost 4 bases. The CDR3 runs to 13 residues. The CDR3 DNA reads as TGTGCCATCAGTGGGACAGGGGTCACTGAAGCTTTCTTT. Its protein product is CAISGTGVTEAFF.